The 14 T cell receptor beta chains below all came from one sample that was sequenced in a study of T cell responses to AZD1222 COVID-19 vaccine. The data were produced by immunoSEQ multiplex PCR, yet TCRdb's version contains in-frame clones alone and is incomplete. Counted here are just under 85,000 clones, around 88% occurring once; the ten biggest clones make up 7.5% to 9%. Sequencing was performed on peripheral blood, taken on day 0 of AZD1222 vaccination. The receptors originated from an adult in good health.

The genes are TRBV7-9 and TRBJ1-1; TRBD1 might be the D (6 bases). With 1 base removed from V and 3 bases from J, the gap between germline ends came to 12 bases. Germline CDR1 reads SEHNR; CDR2 reads FQNEAQ (reference sequence). The CDR3 spans 15 residues. CDR3 DNA: TGTGCCAGCAGCTTAGTAGGGGGGCTGGACACTGAAGCTTTCTTT. This gives the protein CASSLVGGLDTEAFF.

The CDR3 DNA follows: TGTGCCAGCAGCTCTACCCCGGGCGAGCAGTACTTC. This codes for CASSSTPGEQYF. V usage is TRBV11-2 and J usage is TRBJ2-7; no reliable D call. The V gene's germline CDR1 is SGHAT and CDR2 FQNNGV. The V and J ends lost 4 bases and 6 bases respectively, with 10 bases between them. The CDR3 is 12 amino acids.

This clone was seen a single time. V and J are TRBV2 and TRBJ2-5; 14 bases fit TRBD2. Per the germline V gene, CDR1 is SNHLY and CDR2 is FYNNEI. V gave up 5 bases and J gave up 4 bases; unmatched junction bases: 6. The CDR3 runs to 16 residues. CDR3 coding DNA: TGTGCCAGCAGTCCCCCGGGACTAGCGGGAGCAGAGACCCAGTACTTC. Protein: CASSPPGLAGAETQYF.

CDR3: CASSPNPSGSRYEQYF. The CDR3 nucleotides are TGTGCCAGCAGCCCCAATCCCTCCGGGAGCCGTTACGAGCAGTACTTC. The chain has TRBV11-3 and TRBJ2-7; possible D gene TRBD2, 6 bases. With 5 bases removed from V and 4 bases from J, the gap between germline ends came to 21 bases. The CDR3 is 16 amino acids. The V gene's germline CDR1 is SGHNT and CDR2 YENEEA.

This clone was observed a single time. The chain has TRBV7-8 and TRBJ2-3, with TRBD1 identical over 8 bases. V dropped 5 bases and J dropped 3; count of bases not matched to a gene: 4. The germline V gene encodes CDR1 SGHVS and CDR2 FQNEAQ. This CDR3 contains 14 residues. CDR3 amino acids: CASSPGGSTDTQYF. CDR3 bases: TGTGCCAGCAGCCCAGGGGGCTCGACAGATACGCAGTATTTT.

The V and J genes are TRBV4-3 and TRBJ2-5; 12 bases are a match to TRBD2. Unmatched junction bases numbered 7, after V lost 0 bases and J lost 5 bases. Germline CDR1 and CDR2: LGHNA and YSLEER. This CDR3 has 17 amino acids. CDR3: CASSQDAASGRVETQYF. The CDR3 DNA follows: TGCGCCAGCAGCCAAGATGCGGCTAGCGGGAGGGTTGAGACCCAGTACTTC.

This chain links TRBV28 with TRBJ2-2; 7 positions match TRBD2. Germline loops: CDR1 MDHEN, CDR2 SYDVKM. V gave up 10 bases and J gave up 5 bases; unmatched junction bases: 4. The CDR3 runs 12 residues. CDR3 sequence reads: CATARETGELFF. The DNA of the CDR3 is TGTGCCACCGCGCGGGAGACCGGGGAGCTGTTTTTT.

CDR3 amino acids: CASSPLGGHYEQYF. DNA for the CDR3: TGTGCCAGCAGCCCACTAGGCGGGCACTACGAGCAGTACTTC. The chain joins TRBV7-2 to TRBJ2-7; D might be TRBD2 (5 bases). The V and J ends lost 5 bases and 3 bases respectively, with 14 bases between them. This CDR3 region has 14 residues. Germline V gives CDR1 SGHTA, CDR2 FQGNSA.

The chain is built from TRBV5-1 and TRBJ2-1; 8 positions agree with TRBD1. The germline V gene encodes CDR1 SGHRS and CDR2 YFSETQ. V lost 6 bases, J lost 15 bases, and 11 bases stayed unmatched. The CDR3 is made up of 12 amino acids. The CDR3 protein is CASKGTGPSGFF. CDR3 in DNA: TGCGCCAGCAAAGGGACAGGCCCATCGGGGTTCTTC.

V and J are TRBV27 and TRBJ1-2; D perhaps matches TRBD1 (6 bases). Trimming cost V 7 bases and J 4 bases, with 22 bases left between them. The CDR3 is 16 residues long. In germline, CDR1 is MNHEY, CDR2 SMNVEV (reference sequence). CDR3: CASTPGGAGVFYGYTF. DNA for the CDR3: TGTGCCAGCACTCCGGGGGGGGCAGGGGTATTCTATGGCTACACCTTC.

This CDR3 is CASSPGLAGEQYF. DNA for the CDR3: TGTGCCAGTAGTCCGGGACTAGCGGGAGAGCAGTACTTC. The chain employs TRBV19 and TRBJ2-7; the match to TRBD2 covers 13 bases. V dropped 5 bases and J dropped 7; count of bases not matched to a gene: 2. Germline values: CDR1 LNHDA, CDR2 SQIVND (reference sequence). The CDR3 length is 13 residues.

The chain links TRBV30 to TRBJ1-1; D ambiguous. CDR1 is GTSNPN, CDR2 SVGIG, per germline (reference sequence). Trimming cost V 1 base and J 0 bases, with 6 bases left between them. This CDR3 spans 13 amino acids. In nucleotides, the CDR3 is TGTGCCTGGAGTGCCCTCATGAACACTGAAGCTTTCTTT. Translated, it gives CAWSALMNTEAFF.

V and J are TRBV2 and TRBJ1-2; D is undetermined. Trimming stripped 7 bases from V and 2 bases from J, with 5 bases between. The germline V gene has CDR1 SNHLY and CDR2 FYNNEI. The CDR3 has 11 residues. The CDR3 protein is CASTVNYGYTF. The CDR3, as DNA: TGTGCCAGCACCGTCAACTATGGCTACACCTTC. Full variable domain (rest looked up from reference TRBV2 and TRBJ1-2): EPEVTQTPSHQVTQMGQEVILRCVPISNHLYFYWYRQILGQKVEFLVSFYNNEISEKSEIFDDQFSVERPDGSNFTLKIRSTKLEDSAMYFCASTVNYGYTFGSGTRLTVV.

This clone was found a few times. CDR3 loop: CAWRQGGNSPLHF. CDR3 coding DNA: TGTGCCTGGAGGCAGGGCGGCAATTCACCCCTCCACTTT. The V and J genes are TRBV30 and TRBJ1-6, with D possibly matching TRBD1 (5 bases). Germline V gene sequence: CDR1 GTSNPN, CDR2 SVGIG (reference sequence). V shed 3 bases and J shed 7 bases, with 10 bases lying between them. This CDR3 contains 13 residues.